The rows below give T cell receptor beta chains drawn from one sample of a study of neurological immune-mediated disorders. TCRdb analysed the 5' RACE reads with MiXCR anew, one entry per CDR3 protein. The sample yields about 25,000 distinct CDR3 sequences, 2.5% to 4% seen once. The sample taken for sequencing was PBMCs. The receptors derive from a woman aged 30 to 39 with multiple sclerosis. CDR3s include the opening cysteine and the closing phenylalanine or tryptophan. Each record gives: V gene, J gene, D gene, clone size, CDR3 protein, CDR3 DNA. D genes are given only for firm matches. Expanded clones are given a class, and other clones once, few, many or no size at all.

TRBV20-1,TRBJ1-2,-,many,CSASPVGGYTF,TGCAGTGCTAGCCCGGTGGGTGGCTACACCTTC
TRBV12-3/TRBV12-4,TRBJ2-7,-,many,CASSFAGDSYEQYF,TGTGCCAGCAGTTTCGCTGGGGACTCCTACGAGCAGTACTTC
TRBV11-2,TRBJ1-1,-,many,CASSFGGQTEAFF,TGTGCCAGCAGCTTCGGAGGGCAAACTGAAGCTTTCTTT
TRBV7-9,TRBJ2-7,-,many,CASSLGTPPYEQYF,TGTGCCAGCAGCTTAGGGACACCTCCTTACGAGCAGTACTTC
TRBV4-2,TRBJ2-7,TRBD2,medium-sized,CASSLTGLAGVVFHEQYF,TGTGCCAGCAGCCTGACGGGACTAGCGGGAGTTGTTTTCCACGAGCAGTACTTC
TRBV12-3/TRBV12-4,TRBJ2-2,TRBD1,many,CASRGQPALAGELFF,TGTGCCAGCAGGGGACAGCCGGCCCTGGCCGGGGAGCTGTTTTTT
TRBV6-5,TRBJ2-7,-,many,CASTDGQGNEQYF,TGTGCCAGCACCGACGGGCAGGGAAACGAGCAGTACTTC
TRBV7-2,TRBJ2-2,-,many,CASTPPRGRGGELFF,TGTGCCAGTACCCCACCGCGGGGCCGAGGCGGGGAGCTGTTTTTT
TRBV7-8,TRBJ2-4,-,-,CASSFGLTNIQYF,TGTGCCAGCAGCTTTGGACTAACAAACATTCAGTACTTC
TRBV6-5,TRBJ1-5,-,few,CASRAHPNQPQNF,TGTGCCAGCAGAGCACATCCCAATCAGCCCCAGAATTTT
TRBV20-1,TRBJ1-5,-,-,CSAQTPAAQNF,TGCAGTGCCCAGACACCCGCCGCCCAGAATTTT
TRBV20-1,TRBJ1-1,-,many,CSARRGGTNTEAFF,TGCAGTGCTAGACGAGGAGGGACGAACACTGAAGCTTTCTTT
TRBV7-2,TRBJ2-1,-,many,CASSPLRFYNEQFF,TGTGCCAGCAGCCCCCTTCGCTTCTACAATGAGCAGTTCTTC
TRBV20-1,TRBJ1-3,TRBD1,many,CSATGQGARGGKTIYF,TGCAGTGCAACAGGACAGGGGGCGCGAGGAGGAAAAACCATATATTTT
TRBV12-3/TRBV12-4,TRBJ1-4,TRBD1,many,CASSFAGQGKLFF,TGTGCCAGCAGTTTTGCGGGACAGGGAAAACTGTTTTTT
TRBV5-1,TRBJ2-1,-,many,CASEAGQSYNEQFF,TGCGCCAGCGAAGCTGGACAGAGCTACAATGAGCAGTTCTTC
TRBV20-1,TRBJ2-7,TRBD2,many,CSGRDFPYEQYF,TGCAGCGGGAGGGACTTTCCCTACGAGCAGTACTTC
TRBV7-9,TRBJ2-1,-,many,CASSYIALSYNEQFF,TGTGCCAGCAGCTACATCGCTCTCAGCTACAATGAGCAGTTCTTC
TRBV12-3/TRBV12-4,TRBJ2-3,-,many,CASREAPSTDTQYF,TGTGCCAGCAGAGAAGCCCCGAGCACAGATACGCAGTATTTT
TRBV19,TRBJ1-1,-,many,CASSIQGRVEAFF,TGTGCCAGTAGTATCCAGGGCAGGGTAGAAGCTTTCTTT
TRBV7-2,TRBJ2-5,TRBD1,medium-sized,CASSLDGTGITETQYF,TGTGCCAGCAGCTTAGATGGGACAGGGATCACGGAGACCCAGTACTTC
TRBV5-1,TRBJ1-4,-,many,CASSLGKLGEKLFF,TGCGCCAGCAGCTTGGGGAAATTAGGAGAAAAACTGTTTTTT
TRBV29-1,TRBJ1-1,-,few,CSAGRGDTEAFF,TGCAGCGCCGGACGGGGGGACACTGAAGCTTTCTTT
TRBV29-1,TRBJ2-7,TRBD1,medium-sized,CSASSGTGLFYEQYF,TGCAGCGCGTCCTCCGGGACAGGGCTTTTCTACGAGCAGTACTTC
TRBV3-1,TRBJ1-1,-,many,CASSQAWANTEAFF,TGTGCCAGCAGCCAGGCATGGGCGAACACTGAAGCTTTCTTT
TRBV7-2,TRBJ2-7,-,many,CASSLLLASEQYF,TGTGCCAGCAGCTTACTACTAGCCTCCGAGCAGTACTTC
TRBV4-1,TRBJ2-1,TRBD2,many,CASSQAAGAGTSKDNEQFF,TGCGCCAGCAGCCAAGCCGCCGGGGCAGGGACTAGTAAAGACAATGAGCAGTTCTTC
TRBV9,TRBJ1-1,-,medium-sized,CASSVEGRGRNTEAFF,TGTGCCAGCAGCGTAGAAGGACGGGGACGGAACACTGAAGCTTTCTTT
TRBV5-1,TRBJ1-1,-,many,CASSRDGRGTEAFF,TGCGCCAGCAGCCGCGACGGCCGGGGGACTGAAGCTTTCTTT